Shown below are 8 T cell receptor beta chains from a single sample sequenced in a study of metastatic and nonmetastatic thyroid tumors. Patients underwent thyroid surgery, and none had received any treatment before it. Through MiXCR, TCRdb re-clonotyped the PCR reads. The data show tens of thousands of clones, 20% to 30% seen once. Sequencing was performed on tumor tissue. These receptors were collected from a female donor with papillary thyroid cancer or a benign thyroid nodule (not recorded which). Some clones in this sample may be carry-over from other donors' samples.

This clone came up many times. The rearrangement uses TRBV18 and TRBJ2-7, with 11 bases lining up with TRBD2. With V trimmed by 5 bases and J by 2 bases, 5 bases remained unmatched. Per germline, CDR1 KGHSH and CDR2 LQKENI. CDR3 length: 15 residues. The CDR3 DNA is TGTGCCAGCTCAACAACTAGCGGGGGAGCCTACGAGCAGTACTTC. Amino acids: CASSTTSGGAYEQYF.

On this clone: This is likely a read error, given that the CDR3 carries no conserved phenylalanine or tryptophan at its end. No DNA is shown, since the ends of the CDR3 on it are uncertain; the CDR3 is the one TCRdb lists. The chain links TRBV7-9 to TRBJ2-6; whether TRBD1, the table's D call, matches the DNA was not checked. The CDR3 adds up to 8 amino acids, both ends counted. Germline loops: CDR1 SEHNR, CDR2 FQNEAQ (reference sequence). The CDR3 reads CASSLGPP.

This clone was seen repeatedly, ten times or more. The chain couples TRBV5-6 to TRBJ2-7, with D unresolved. Germline CDR1 is SGHDT and CDR2 is YYEEEE. V dropped 4 bases and J dropped 0 bases, with 2 bases sitting between them. This CDR3 has 11 amino acids. CDR3 sequence reads: CASSASYEQYF. The CDR3 DNA reads TGTGCCAGCAGCGCCTCCTACGAGCAGTACTTC.

The rearrangement joins TRBV3-1 to TRBJ2-3, with TRBD2 matching 8 bases. The CDR3 has 18 residues. V lost 4 bases to trimming and J lost 5 bases; unmatched junction nucleotides: 17. The germline gives CDR1 LGHDT, CDR2 YNNKEL (reference sequence). The CDR3 DNA is TGTGCCAGCAGCCGAGGGACTATCGGGAGGGCCGAAGTAGATACGCAGTATTTT. Translation gives CASSRGTIGRAEVDTQYF.

This clone appeared a few times. V usage is TRBV28 and J usage is TRBJ1-2; no clear D. Trimming removed 2 bases at V and 5 bases at J, with 6 bases between. The V gene's germline CDR1 is MDHEN and CDR2 SYDVKM. This CDR3 contains 12 residues. The DNA of the CDR3 is TGTGCCAGCAGTTTACTGACATATGGCTACACCTTC. It is translated as CASSLLTYGYTF.

The genes are TRBV6-2 or TRBV6-3 and TRBJ2-1, with 11 bases that match TRBD1. V trimming: 7 bases; J trimming: 7 bases; junction bases outside the gene matches: 9. This CDR3 spans 15 amino acids. In germline, CDR1 is MNHEY, CDR2 SVGEGT. DNA for the CDR3: TGTGCCAGCAACTTACCTGGACAGGGGGCTAATGAGCAGTTCTTC. Encoded protein: CASNLPGQGANEQFF.

The sample holds a few counts of this clone. The chain uses TRBV4-1 and TRBJ1-2, with 7 bases lining up with TRBD1. Looked up from germline, CDR1 is MGHRA and CDR2 is YSYEKL. V lost 7 bases and J lost 5; bases outside the gene matches: 16. This CDR3 is 16 amino acids long. DNA of the CDR3: TGCGCCAGCATAGCCCTCATCTCGACAGGGACGTATGGCTACACCTTC. Amino acid sequence: CASIALISTGTYGYTF.

The table lists this clone with many counts. The chain recombines TRBV5-5 with TRBJ2-7; 13 positions match TRBD2. Unmatched junction bases numbered 12, after V lost 1 base and J lost 2 bases. CDR1 SGHKS and CDR2 YYEKEE come from the germline V gene (reference sequence). The CDR3 length is 19 residues. CDR3 residues: CASSLRDTSGRATPYEQYF. The CDR3 region has the DNA TGTGCCAGCAGCTTGCGCGATACTAGCGGGAGGGCCACCCCCTACGAGCAGTACTTC.